The source of this TCR beta chain is a study of T-cell reconstitution after alpha-beta-depleted transplantation in children. This clonotype was counted ten times or more. Unique molecular identifiers were incorporated when the TCRbeta library was constructed. MiXCR, applied by TCRdb to the PCR reads, yields one record per CDR3 protein. The data contain under 20,000 distinct CDR3 sequences, over 10% of them singletons. The V gene's germline CDR1 is SGHNT and CDR2 YYREEE (reference sequence). This CDR3 has 14 residues. V dropped 4 bases and J dropped 3 bases, with 14 bases sitting between them. This specimen was PBMCs, mostly from graft donor cells, taken 60 days after TCRalphabeta/CD19-depleted stem cell transplant. This sequence was found in a female patient under 10 years old who had a stem cell transplant for congenital amegakaryocytic thrombocytopenia, so the T cells may come from the graft donor. The chain links TRBV5-4 to TRBJ2-7; D is unresolved. DNA of the CDR3: TGTGCCAGCAGCCCTGGAGCAGGTTTCTACGAGCAGTACTTC. Its protein product is CASSPGAGFYEQYF.